The 9 T cell receptor beta chains below were found in one sample sequenced in a study of glioma-infiltrating T cells after dendritic cell vaccination. Here immunoSEQ multiplex PCR was the method, and the copy in TCRdb shows in-frame clones only, minus some. The sample holds about 63,000 clones, 70% to 90% seen once. Time point in this sample: after dendritic cell vaccination, including at tumor progression/relapse. The input for sequencing was blood, taken after dendritic cell vaccination. The receptors derive from a human donor with glioblastoma.

A single count supports this clone. One end of the junction fails to match germline, which may point to a read error. This CDR3 is also generated by other DNA sequences in the sample. The chain links TRBV30 to TRBJ1-6; 10 nucleotides align to TRBD1. The germline V gene has CDR1 GTSNPN and CDR2 SVGIG (reference sequence). This CDR3 spans 14 amino acids. DNA of the CDR3: TGTGCCTGGAGTAGGGGACAGGGGAATTCCCCCCTCCACTTT. Translated, it gives CAWSRGQGNSPLHF.

This chain uses TRBV4-2 with TRBJ1-6; D is unresolved. Per the germline V gene, CDR1 is LGHNA and CDR2 is YNFKEQ. The CDR3 extends over 14 amino acids. V was cut by 4 bases and J by 9 bases, with 13 bases left in between. CDR3 amino acids: CASSLERGPSPLHF. The DNA of the CDR3 is TGTGCCAGCAGCCTAGAACGAGGGCCTTCACCCCTCCACTTT.

CDR3 bases: TGTGCCAGCAGTTTTCGGACTGGAAATCAGAATTCACCCCTCCACTTT. Translated: CASSFRTGNQNSPLHF. The V gene is TRBV5-5, the J gene TRBJ1-6, with D hard to call. Trimming cost V 5 bases and J 7 bases, with 19 bases left between them. Germline CDR1 is SGHKS and CDR2 is YYEKEE (reference sequence). The CDR3 has 16 residues. Full variable domain (missing parts from reference TRBV5-5 and TRBJ1-6): DAGVTQSPTHLIKTRGQQVTLRCSPISGHKSVSWYQQVLGQGPQFIFQYYEKEERGRGNFPDRFSARQFPNYSSELNVNALLLGDSALYLCASSFRTGNQNSPLHFGNGTRLTVT.

This clone is deemed medium-sized (0.01 to 0.1%). This chain joins TRBV7-2 and TRBJ2-2, with 8 nucleotides matching TRBD2. CDR3 length: 15 amino acids. The V and J ends lost 4 bases and 4 bases, in that order; junction bases with no gene match: 5. Germline V lookup: CDR1 SGHTA, CDR2 FQGNSA. CDR3 bases: TGTGCCAGCAGCTACGGGGGGGGTCTCACCGGGGAGCTGTTTTTT. Protein: CASSYGGGLTGELFF.

The chain couples TRBV7-2 to TRBJ1-2; D ambiguous. Trimming removed 1 base from V and 0 bases from J, with 9 bases in between. The CDR3 totals 15 residues. CDR1 and CDR2 from the germline V gene are SGHTA and FQGNSA. CDR3 loop: CASSLGAGTNYGYTF. The CDR3 nucleotides read TGTGCCAGCAGCTTAGGGGCAGGAACTAACTATGGCTACACCTTC.

As DNA, the CDR3 is TGTGCCAGCATAGGTAGTCTAGCCGGGGAGCTGTTTTTT. Translation gives CASIGSLAGELFF. The rearrangement uses TRBV6-1 and TRBJ2-2, with unresolved D. CDR1 MNHNS and CDR2 SASEGT come from the germline V gene. V was shortened by 7 bases and J by 6 bases, with 12 bases between the two germline ends. CDR3 length: 13 amino acids.

The chain employs TRBV27 and TRBJ1-1; TRBD1 aligns across 7 bases. This CDR3 contains 14 residues. With 5 bases clipped from V and 1 base from J, the junction kept 4 bases outside the gene matches. The germline V gene has CDR1 MNHEY and CDR2 SMNVEV (reference sequence). The CDR3 reads CASSPRGQNTEAFF. The CDR3 DNA follows: TGTGCCAGCAGTCCTAGGGGGCAGAACACTGAAGCTTTCTTT.

The chain combines TRBV14 with TRBJ2-5, with 7 bases identical to TRBD2. CDR1 SGHDN and CDR2 FVKESK come from the germline V gene. This CDR3 comprises 15 residues. With V trimmed by 4 bases and J by 1 base, 6 bases remained unmatched. The CDR3 nucleotides read TGTGCCAGCAGCCCCCTGAGCGGGGCCCAAGAGACCCAGTACTTC. This gives the protein CASSPLSGAQETQYF.

The chain joins TRBV5-1 to TRBJ1-5; 9 nucleotides agree with TRBD1. V lost 1 base to trimming and J lost 7 bases; unmatched junction nucleotides: 3. From germline, CDR1 is SGHRS and CDR2 YFSETQ. The CDR3 is made up of 14 amino acids. The CDR3 bases are TGCGCCAGCAGCTTGAGTACAGGGGGCCAGCCCCAGCATTTT. Protein product: CASSLSTGGQPQHF.